This T cell receptor beta chain came from a study of T cell responses to AZD1222 COVID-19 vaccine. The table came from immunoSEQ multiplex PCR; TCRdb's copy has only in-frame clones and leaves some out. This sample has under 50,000 clones, with roughly 90% found just once. This TCR was recovered from an adult who received the AZD1222 COVID-19 vaccine. The material was peripheral blood, obtained 28 days after the second AZD1222 dose.

As DNA, the CDR3 is TGTGCTAGTGGTTTGCCCTCGGGAGGGAGGGGATACAATGAGCAGTTCTTC. Its translation: CASGLPSGGRGYNEQFF. This chain joins TRBV12-5 and TRBJ2-1, with 8 bases aligning to TRBD2. After removal of 2 bases from V and 4 bases from J, the junction contained 10 bases not matched to a gene. In germline, CDR1 is LGHNT, CDR2 FRNRAP. The CDR3 has 17 residues.